One and the same sample provided the 14 T cell receptor beta chains below, sequenced in a study of T cells after yellow fever vaccination. TCRdb re-called the 5' RACE reads through MiXCR, storing one row per CDR3 protein. The data show 150,000 to 200,000 distinct CDR3 sequences, with 6.2% seen just once and less than 3% held by the top ten. The sample was CD4+ T cells sorted from PBMCs, taken on the day of the first yellow fever vaccination. The source of these receptors is a man aged 18 to 30 who received the YFV17D yellow fever vaccine.

This clonotype came up many times. The chain links TRBV4-1 to TRBJ2-5, with 10 bases lining up with TRBD2. V shed 0 bases, J shed 4 bases, and the junction held 2 bases outside the gene matches. The CDR3 contains 15 residues. Germline V lookup: CDR1 MGHRA, CDR2 YSYEKL. The DNA for the CDR3 is TGCGCCAGCAGCCAAGATCTAGCGGGGGTAGAGACCCAGTACTTC. Translated: CASSQDLAGVETQYF.

This clonotype was counted a few times. The chain links TRBV14 to TRBJ2-5; D is possibly TRBD2 (6 bases). Trimming removed 10 bases at V and 5 bases at J, with 23 bases between. Germline CDR1 is SGHDN and CDR2 is FVKESK. The CDR3 has 15 residues. CDR3 in DNA: TGTGCCAACCCCTCGCGGGGAGGCGCGGTGGAGACCCAGTACTTC. This translates into CANPSRGGAVETQYF.

This clonotype was seen at least ten times. The chain joins TRBV10-3 to TRBJ1-2; no definite D call. Germline V gene lookup returns CDR1 ENHRY and CDR2 SYGVKD. The CDR3 contains 12 residues. Trimming left V 10 bases short and J 8 bases short, with 17 bases between. The CDR3 is CATQTVFEGYTF. CDR3 coding DNA: TGTGCCACCCAGACCGTGTTTGAGGGCTACACCTTC.

Worth noting for this clonotype: A much larger clone differs by one base, so this may be a read error. CDR3 nucleotide sequence: TGTGCCAGCAGCTTTTATAACACCGGGGAGCTGTTTTTT. Its translation is CASSFYNTGELFF. V gene TRBV7-9 combines with J gene TRBJ2-2; D remains ambiguous. Germline-derived CDR1 and CDR2 are SEHNR and FQNEAQ (reference sequence). The CDR3 is made up of 13 amino acids. Trimming shortened V by 3 bases and J by 2 bases, and 4 bases separated the two germline ends.

The V gene is TRBV7-2, the J gene TRBJ2-7, with D possibly matching TRBD2 (7 bases). Germline CDR1 SGHTA, CDR2 FQGNSA. The CDR3 has 15 amino acids. V lost 2 bases to trimming and J lost 4 bases, with 15 bases between them. As DNA, the CDR3 is TGTGCCAGCAGCTTAAGAGGGGGGGCCGAGTACGAGCAGTACGTC. Translating gives CASSLRGGAEYEQYV.

The rearrangement uses TRBV9 and TRBJ1-1; D uncertain. The germline V and J ends were trimmed by 0 bases and 3 bases, with 9 bases remaining between them. The CDR3 is 14 amino acids. Germline lookup yields CDR1 SGDLS and CDR2 YYNGEE. This chain's CDR3 is CASSVDLGYTEAFF. In DNA, the CDR3 is TGTGCCAGCAGCGTAGATCTAGGGTACACTGAAGCTTTCTTT.

The V and J genes are TRBV7-2 and TRBJ2-5; TRBD1 or TRBD2 may be the D gene (5 bases each). The CDR3 covers 15 residues. The germline gives CDR1 SGHTA, CDR2 FQGNSA. Between the trimmed V and J ends, which lost 5 bases and 2 bases, there was a span of 15 bases. DNA of the CDR3: TGTGCCAGCAGCCACCGGGGCCCAACGCAAGAGACCCAGTACTTC. Its protein is CASSHRGPTQETQYF.

This clonotype turned up a few times. The V gene is TRBV20-1, the J gene TRBJ2-1, with TRBD2 matching 7 bases. The CDR3 runs 12 residues. Germline-derived CDR1 and CDR2 are DFQATT and SNEGSKA (reference sequence). The V segment lost 0 bases and the J segment 8 bases; nucleotides outside the gene matches: 1. CDR3 coding DNA: TGCAGTGCTAGAGATCGGGGGGATGAGCAGTTCTTC. The encoded protein is CSARDRGDEQFF.

This clonotype was seen at least ten times. The CDR3 loop reads CASSRDQYEQYF. In DNA, the CDR3 is TGCGCCAGCAGCAGGGACCAATACGAGCAGTACTTC. The chain combines TRBV5-1 with TRBJ2-7, with D perhaps TRBD1 or TRBD2 (5 bases each). Germline CDR1 SGHRS, CDR2 YFSETQ. There are 12 residues in the CDR3. V lost 4 bases and J lost 4, with 9 bases in between. The full variable domain, in which reference TRBV5-1 and TRBJ2-7 provide the parts outside the CDR3, is KAGVTQTPRYLIKTRGQQVTLSCSPISGHRSVSWYQQTPGQGLQFLFEYFSETQRNKGNFPGRFSGRQFSNSRSEMNVSTLELGDSALYLCASSRDQYEQYFGPGTRLTVT.

This clonotype has a handful of counts. The chain carries TRBV7-2 and TRBJ1-2, with TRBD1 as a possible D gene (5 bases). Trimming removed 2 bases at V and 7 bases at J, with 17 bases between. The CDR3 runs to 15 residues. Looked up from germline, CDR1 is SGHTA and CDR2 is FQGNSA. In nucleotides, the CDR3 is TGTGCCAGCAGCTTAAGGGGCAGTCAAAGATCTGGCTACACCTTC. Translated, it gives CASSLRGSQRSGYTF.

CDR3 in DNA: TGTGCCAGCTCACCGTCGACAGGGGCGTCAAACATTCAGTACTTC. It translates to CASSPSTGASNIQYF. The rearrangement links TRBV18 to TRBJ2-4; 8 bases line up with TRBD1. This CDR3 contains 15 residues. V trimming: 3 bases; J trimming: 6 bases; junction bases outside the gene matches: 7. Germline V lookup: CDR1 KGHSH, CDR2 LQKENI.

The chain uses TRBV30 and TRBJ2-7; 7 bases align to TRBD1. V lost 1 base to trimming and J lost 3 bases; unmatched junction nucleotides: 15. The CDR3 sequence is 17 residues long. The germline gives CDR1 GTSNPN, CDR2 SVGIG (reference sequence). The CDR3 here is CAWSANRGRSYLYEQYF. As DNA, the CDR3 is TGTGCCTGGAGTGCAAACAGGGGAAGGTCTTATCTCTACGAGCAGTACTTC.

This clonotype has a count of ten or more. The chain links TRBV2 to TRBJ1-5, with 8 nucleotides matching TRBD1. J lost 2 bases, V lost 8 bases, and 8 bases had no gene match. The CDR3 extends over 15 amino acids. Germline V gene sequence: CDR1 SNHLY, CDR2 FYNNEI. CDR3 region: CASQEDRVGNQPQHF. The CDR3, as DNA: TGTGCCAGCCAGGAGGACAGGGTAGGCAATCAGCCCCAGCATTTT. The variable domain in full, completed from reference TRBV2 and TRBJ1-5, reads EPEVTQTPSHQVTQMGQEVILRCVPISNHLYFYWYRQILGQKVEFLVSFYNNEISEKSEIFDDQFSVERPDGSNFTLKIRSTKLEDSAMYFCASQEDRVGNQPQHFGDGTRLSIL.

Concerning this clonotype itself: A much larger clone differs by one base, so this may be a read error. The conserved final phenylalanine or tryptophan is absent from the CDR3, which likely points to a read error. The genes are TRBV5-4 and TRBJ1-2, with unresolved D. The germline CDR1 and CDR2 sequences are SGHNT and YYREEE (reference sequence). V gave up 4 bases and J gave up 4 bases, with 14 bases separating them. The CDR3 totals 14 residues. CDR3 DNA: TGTGCCAGCAGCCCCCCCGGCAAGAGCTATGGCTACACCTAC. It specifies CASSPPGKSYGYTY.